This T cell receptor beta chain comes out of a study of shared clonotypes between healthy human individuals. Germline CDR1 is ENHRY and CDR2 is SYGVKD. The CDR3 length is 15 residues. J was trimmed by 4 bases and V by 10 bases; bases with no gene match: 11. Assay used: immunoSEQ multiplex PCR; TCRdb lists only in-frame clones, some missing. In the table there are around 1,000,000 clones, approximately 80% of which are singletons. Points from the study as a whole: The sharing of 4.5% to 5% of naive CD4 clonotypes was seen across a handful of donors.

In the case of this clone: Its target is not known.

This chain uses TRBV10-3 with TRBJ2-2, with 8 bases matching TRBD1. The clonotype comes from a man in his late teens or twenties in good health. Some clones in this sample may be carry-over from other donors' samples. Sequencing was done on a sample of memory CD4+ T cells from PBMCs. Subset: CD45RA-negative fraction. In nucleotides, the CDR3 is TGTGCCACCCATGGACAGGGAAGGGGCACCGGGGAGCTGTTTTTT. Translation: CATHGQGRGTGELFF.